This T cell receptor (beta chain) is from a study of blood T cell repertoires in COVID-19. About the research overall: The United States, Italy and Spain provided the acute and convalescent COVID-19 samples. T cells, B-cell-depleted T cells, or PBMCs provided the cDNA or gDNA that served as material.

This clone appeared a single time. Germline V gene sequence: CDR1 SGDLS, CDR2 YYNGEE. The germline V and J ends were trimmed by 6 bases and 3 bases, with 15 bases remaining between them. This CDR3 comprises 14 residues. Authors' data handling: Reference gene primer amplification in the assay estimated nucleated cell counts. The data were produced by immunoSEQ multiplex PCR, yet TCRdb's version contains in-frame clones alone and is incomplete. V and J calls plus clone size are reproduced from that table; the DNA served to infer D and trimming. The table has about 240,000 clones, 80% to 85% seen once. The gene calls are TRBV9 and TRBJ1-2; perhaps TRBD1 as D (5 bases). The sequenced sample consisted of peripheral blood. This receptor was taken from a woman under 30 with acute or convalescent COVID-19. CDR3 nucleotide sequence: TGTGCCAGCACGACCGAGGGGAGGGACTATGGCTACACCTTC. This codes for CASTTEGRDYGYTF.